A selection of T cell receptor beta chains follows, all from one sample in a study of neoadjuvant anti-PD-1 for oral cavity cancer. Method: immunoSEQ multiplex PCR; TCRdb's copy keeps in-frame clones and lacks some. The table includes approximately 7,800 clones, 67% detected once. Here the sequenced sample was PBMCs, taken after nivolumab (anti-PD-1) treatment. All receptors derive from a person aged 40 to 85 with oral cavity squamous cell carcinoma. CDR3s include the opening cysteine and the closing phenylalanine or tryptophan. Clone size is not always given. Where it is, it says once, few, many or a class for expanded clones.

clone size | V gene | CDR3 protein
once | TRBV21-1 | CASSKAADHSYEQYF
- | TRBV7-2 | CASSYSGQLLEQYF
- | TRBV5-6 | CASSLAGQAYEQYF
- | TRBV4-3 | CASSQDVGDRTGFDYGYTF
few | TRBV7-9 | CASSLARGGNSPLHF
- | TRBV5-4 | CASRSLGGAVTDTQYF
- | TRBV11-3 | CASSLGPTDTQYF
- | TRBV9 | CASSVGRGDLEQYF
- | TRBV7-2 | CASSLGQGGYNEQFF
few | TRBV5-5 | CASSPHGTGDHQPQHF
- | TRBV9 | CASSVSGEKLFF
- | TRBV27 | CASGASGGNTQYF
- | TRBV4-3 | CASSHAGQEVGYGYTF
- | TRBV10-3 | CAIWRGGTDTQYF
- | TRBV4-2 | CASSLAGRVGTNEKLFF
few | TRBV7-2 | CASSLGQVYGYTF
few | TRBV7-9 | CASSLVGGSSNQPQHF
- | TRBV13 | CASSLEAENTGELFF
few | TRBV27 | CASSPRLGETQYF
- | TRBV15 | CATSGGGFYNEQFF
- | TRBV11-1 | CASAYGGDNEQFF
- | TRBV27 | CASGGVAYEQYF
- | TRBV7-2 | CASSLAGQVSYNEQFF
- | TRBV30 | CAWSVILDEQFF
- | TRBV6-9 | CASSCPGATVIAGSYTF
- | TRBV2 | CASGAVPYNEQFF
- | TRBV2 | CASSPLAGSQETQYF
- | TRBV7-8 | CASGFGRDRDNNEQFF
few | TRBV6-6 | CASSFGFGRPADDF
- | TRBV9 | CASSLTGTGGTGELFF
- | TRBV5-1 | CASSLGGGDTYEQYF
- | TRBV4-3 | CASSQDGQRQPQHF
large | TRBV9 | CASSVEGGVAKNIQYF
- | TRBV4-2 | CASSQASYGYTF
- | TRBV7-9 | CASGGQGGYNEQFF
- | TRBV2 | CASKYGRGETQYF
- | TRBV5-1 | CASSSDVYEQYF
- | TRBV6-5 | CASSYTGTTYEQYF
- | TRBV10-2 | CASSESGRGTDTQYF
- | TRBV4-2 | CASSQERDTYEQYF
- | TRBV28 | CASSERIGYTF
- | TRBV4-3 | CASSLGGGTEAFF
- | TRBV10-1 | CASSDSGVQETQYF
few | TRBV18 | CASSPKEDQPQHF
- | TRBV6-5 | CASSWTGAINSPLHF
few | TRBV4-3 | CASSQEGWDEQYF
- | TRBV5-1 | CASSLAGGTYNEQFF
- | TRBV25-1 | CASSHRETQYF
- | TRBV27 | CASSSFWTGKGYTF